These 20 T cell receptor beta chains were all obtained from the same sample, sequenced in a study of patients and donors after allogeneic stem cell transplantation. Using its own MiXCR run on the RT-PCR reads, TCRdb lists one record per CDR3 protein. Seen here are 920,000 or so distinct CDR3 sequences, roughly 17% observed once, and the top ten hold roughly 6%. The sample comprised blood, either unsorted or a sorted T cell fraction (not recorded which). These receptor sequences come from a human donor who was either an allogeneic HSCT recipient or a stem cell or donor lymphocyte infusion donor (not recorded which). It is not recorded whose cells these are; they may come from a transplant donor.

Only a few counts were recorded for this clonotype. V gene TRBV5-6 combines with J gene TRBJ2-5, with 8 bases lining up with TRBD2. Germline lookup yields CDR1 SGHDT and CDR2 YYEEEE. With 0 bases clipped from V and 9 bases from J, the junction kept 7 bases outside the gene matches. The CDR3 is 14 amino acids. The CDR3 is CASSLGLAFRAQYF. The CDR3 bases are TGTGCCAGCAGCTTGGGACTAGCGTTCAGGGCCCAGTACTTC.

The chain links TRBV2 to TRBJ2-2, with D possibly TRBD2 on 6 matching bases. The CDR3 covers 14 residues. Trimming shortened V by 4 bases and J by 4 bases, and 10 bases separated the two germline ends. Germline CDR1 SNHLY, CDR2 FYNNEI. CDR3: CASSGLVGTGELFF. In nucleotides, the CDR3 is TGTGCCAGCAGTGGACTAGTTGGCACCGGGGAGCTGTTTTTT.

The V and J genes are TRBV12-3 or TRBV12-4 and TRBJ1-2; 7 nucleotides match TRBD1. The CDR3 covers 15 residues. The ends lost 6 bases at V and 4 bases at J; junction bases unmatched: 11. The DNA for the CDR3 is TGTGCCAGCAGACAAGTCGACAGGGACCCCTATGGCTACACCTTC. Its protein product is CASRQVDRDPYGYTF.

In its sample, this clonotype was seen a few times. The chain combines TRBV12-3 or TRBV12-4 with TRBJ2-5; 8 nucleotides align to TRBD1. The CDR3 extends over 14 amino acids. V trimming: 5 bases; J trimming: 5 bases; junction bases outside the gene matches: 7. The CDR3, as DNA: TGTGCCAGCAGTGAGCAGGGGGCGTGGGAGACCCAGTACTTC. As protein: CASSEQGAWETQYF.

This clonotype turned up a few times. This rearrangement joins TRBV7-3 to TRBJ2-1; the D gene could be TRBD1 or TRBD2 (6 bases each). Looked up from germline, CDR1 is SGHTA and CDR2 is FQGTGA. The V end was cut by 3 bases, the J end by 15 bases, with 18 bases between. This CDR3 comprises 13 residues. CDR3 loop: CASSLYRGQSTFF. In DNA, the CDR3 is TGTGCCAGCAGCTTGTACCGGGGGCAAAGCACGTTCTTC.

This clonotype was observed a few times. The chain links TRBV7-9 to TRBJ2-3, with D possibly matching TRBD1 (7 bases). Trimming removed 6 bases from V and 1 base from J, with 14 bases in between. This CDR3 comprises 15 residues. Per germline, CDR1 SEHNR and CDR2 FQNEAQ (reference sequence). The CDR3: CASSRRGPGTDTQYF. The CDR3 DNA is TGTGCCAGCAGTCGGAGGGGGCCTGGCACAGATACGCAGTATTTT. Full variable domain (outside the CDR3, taken from reference TRBV7-9 and TRBJ2-3): DTGVSQNPRHKITKRGQNVTFRCDPISEHNRLYWYRQTLGQGPEFLTYFQNEAQLEKSRLLSDRFSAERPKGSFSTLEIQRTEQGDSAMYLCASSRRGPGTDTQYFGPGTRLTVL.

This clonotype was seen a few times. The chain is built from TRBV2 and TRBJ2-4, with TRBD2 as a possible D gene (6 bases). Trimming shortened V by 9 bases and J by 0 bases, and 21 bases separated the two germline ends. Looked up from germline, CDR1 is SNHLY and CDR2 is FYNNEI. The CDR3 is made up of 17 amino acids. The DNA of the CDR3 is TGTGCCAGGTCCTCTATTGCAGGGAGGATAGCCAAAAACATTCAGTACTTC. Translating gives CARSSIAGRIAKNIQYF. The variable domain in full, with the rest retrieved from reference TRBV2 and TRBJ2-4, is EPEVTQTPSHQVTQMGQEVILRCVPISNHLYFYWYRQILGQKVEFLVSFYNNEISEKSEIFDDQFSVERPDGSNFTLKIRSTKLEDSAMYFCARSSIAGRIAKNIQYFGAGTRLSVL.

The V call is TRBV6-1, the J call TRBJ1-1, with D maybe TRBD1 (5 bases). The CDR3 totals 15 residues. Trimming stripped 6 bases from V and 3 bases from J, with 17 bases between. Germline loops: CDR1 MNHNS, CDR2 SASEGT. The CDR3 sequence is CASRRGHLGDTEAFF. In DNA, the CDR3 is TGTGCCAGCAGGAGAGGACATCTGGGAGACACTGAAGCTTTCTTT.

This clonotype was detected a few times. The rearrangement links TRBV4-3 to TRBJ1-1; possible D gene TRBD1, 5 bases. Trimming pared 4 bases from V and 4 bases from J, leaving 19 bases between. From germline, CDR1 is LGHNA and CDR2 YSLEER. This CDR3 region has 16 residues. The CDR3 bases are TGCGCCAGCAGCCGACCCCCTGGCGGGGGAATCACTGAAGCTTTCTTT. Amino acids: CASSRPPGGGITEAFF.

The chain recombines TRBV20-1 with TRBJ2-7, with D possibly being TRBD2 (5 bases). V lost 3 bases and J lost 2, with 14 bases in between. CDR3 size: 14 residues. CDR1 is DFQATT, CDR2 SNEGSKA, per germline (reference sequence). The CDR3 coding sequence is TGCAGTGCTAGTCTCCCGGGATTGACCTACGAGCAGTACTTC. Translating it yields CSASLPGLTYEQYF.

This clonotype was observed a handful of times. The V call is TRBV12-3 or TRBV12-4, the J call TRBJ1-1; tentative D call: TRBD1 (5 bases). The CDR3 has 14 amino acids. With 2 bases removed from V and 1 base from J, the gap between germline ends came to 8 bases. The chain's CDR3 is CASSLPGRNTEAFF. CDR3 nucleotides: TGTGCCAGCAGTTTACCAGGGCGGAACACTGAAGCTTTCTTT.

V gene TRBV5-1 combines with J gene TRBJ2-1; 9 bases align to TRBD1. CDR3 length equals 15 residues. The J segment lost 7 bases and the V segment lost 4 bases, leaving 9 bases of the junction unmatched. Looked up from germline, CDR1 is SGHRS and CDR2 is YFSETQ. The CDR3 reads CASSQDRGTRNEQFF. The CDR3 DNA reads as TGCGCCAGCAGCCAGGACAGGGGAACCCGGAATGAGCAGTTCTTC. Combining the CDR3 with reference TRBV5-1 and TRBJ2-1 gives the whole variable domain KAGVTQTPRYLIKTRGQQVTLSCSPISGHRSVSWYQQTPGQGLQFLFEYFSETQRNKGNFPGRFSGRQFSNSRSEMNVSTLELGDSALYLCASSQDRGTRNEQFFGPGTRLTVL.

This clonotype was counted a few times. This chain's CDR3 is CSEGQGTTDSNQPQHF. Here the CDR3 DNA reads TGCAGCGAGGGCCAGGGGACAACGGATAGCAATCAGCCCCAGCATTTT. The chain carries TRBV29-1 and TRBJ1-5; D might be TRBD1 (6 bases). The CDR3 sequence is 16 residues long. The V gene's germline CDR1 is SQVTM and CDR2 ANQGSEA. V dropped 7 bases and J dropped 0 bases, with 19 bases sitting between them.

CDR3 residues: CASSYERVQGANTEAFF. DNA for the CDR3: TGTGCCAGCAGTTACGAGCGTGTTCAGGGGGCGAACACTGAAGCTTTCTTT. This chain links TRBV6-5 with TRBJ1-1, with TRBD1 identical over 8 bases. Germline V CDR1 and CDR2: MNHEY, SVGAGI. The CDR3 consists of 17 residues. The J segment lost 1 base and the V segment lost 2 bases, leaving 9 bases of the junction unmatched.

The J gene is TRBJ2-1, the V gene TRBV20-1, with 10 bases lining up with TRBD2. V dropped 0 bases and J dropped 0; count of bases not matched to a gene: 14. This CDR3 is 20 amino acids long. CDR1 and CDR2 from the germline V gene are DFQATT and SNEGSKA (reference sequence). The CDR3 sequence: CSARDYGLAGAVGSYNEQFF. The CDR3 DNA is TGCAGTGCTAGAGATTATGGCCTAGCGGGGGCCGTAGGCTCCTACAATGAGCAGTTCTTC.

The table lists this clonotype with a few counts. The CDR3 protein is CASGGTRANTGELFF. The CDR3 DNA sequence: TGTGCTAGTGGTGGGACCCGAGCCAACACCGGGGAGCTGTTTTTT. This sequence joins TRBV12-5 and TRBJ2-2; D is perhaps TRBD1 or TRBD2 (5 bases each). The CDR3 is 15 amino acids. Looked up from germline, CDR1 is LGHNT and CDR2 is FRNRAP. V lost 5 bases, J lost 2 bases, and 12 bases lay in between.

The chain couples TRBV30 to TRBJ1-5, with D tentatively TRBD1 (6 bases). The CDR3 has 19 amino acids. The V end was cut by 2 bases, the J end by 0 bases, with 23 bases between. The germline gives CDR1 GTSNPN, CDR2 SVGIG (reference sequence). CDR3 sequence reads: CAWSLYVIGGTPSNQPQHF. The CDR3 bases are TGTGCCTGGAGTCTTTATGTAATAGGGGGGACACCTAGCAATCAGCCCCAGCATTTT. Using reference TRBV30 and TRBJ1-5 for the parts outside the CDR3, the full variable domain is SQTIHQWPATLVQPVGSPLSLECTVEGTSNPNLYWYRQAAGRGLQLLFYSVGIGQISSEVPQNLSASRPQDRQFILSSKKLLLSDSGFYLCAWSLYVIGGTPSNQPQHFGDGTRLSIL.

This clonotype was seen repeatedly, ten times or more. J is TRBJ1-1 and V is TRBV12-3 or TRBV12-4, with D possibly being TRBD1 (5 bases). Trimming left V 6 bases short and J 3 bases short, with 17 bases between. This CDR3 is built from 15 residues. The CDR3 DNA follows: TGTGCCAGCAGGCGACTGGGGGGGGTGGACACTGAAGCTTTCTTT. Translating gives CASRRLGGVDTEAFF.

This clonotype was observed a handful of times. V is TRBV20-1 and J is TRBJ2-1, with 8 positions matching TRBD2. V dropped 3 bases and J dropped 8; count of bases not matched to a gene: 12. This CDR3 is built from 15 residues. Germline-derived CDR1 and CDR2 are DFQATT and SNEGSKA (reference sequence). The CDR3: CSARSLAGLLDEQFF. The CDR3, as DNA: TGCAGTGCTAGGTCCTTAGCGGGACTGTTGGATGAGCAGTTCTTC.

The V call is TRBV6-2 or TRBV6-3, the J call TRBJ2-1; possible D gene TRBD2, 6 bases. Germline V gene lookup returns CDR1 MNHEY and CDR2 SVGEGT. This CDR3 has 16 residues. Trimming shortened V by 6 bases and J by 0 bases, and 15 bases separated the two germline ends. For the CDR3, the DNA is TGTGCCAGCAGGGGGTCAGGAGGGAGCTCCTACAATGAGCAGTTCTTC. It translates to CASRGSGGSSYNEQFF.